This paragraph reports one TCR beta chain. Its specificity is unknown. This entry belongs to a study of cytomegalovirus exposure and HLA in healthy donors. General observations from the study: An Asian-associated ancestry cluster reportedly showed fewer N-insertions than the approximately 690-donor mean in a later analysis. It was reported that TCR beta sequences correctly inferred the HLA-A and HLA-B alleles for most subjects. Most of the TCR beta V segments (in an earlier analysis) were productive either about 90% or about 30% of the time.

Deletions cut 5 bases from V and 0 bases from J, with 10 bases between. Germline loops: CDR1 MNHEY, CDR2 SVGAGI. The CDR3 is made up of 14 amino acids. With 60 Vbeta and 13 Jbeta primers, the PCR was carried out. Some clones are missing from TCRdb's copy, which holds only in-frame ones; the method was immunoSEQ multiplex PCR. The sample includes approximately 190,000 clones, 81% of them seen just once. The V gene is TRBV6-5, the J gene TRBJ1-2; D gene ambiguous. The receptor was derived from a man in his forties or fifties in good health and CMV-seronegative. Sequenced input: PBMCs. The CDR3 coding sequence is TGTGCCAGCAGTCTAAGCGAGGCTAACTATGGCTACACCTTC. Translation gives CASSLSEANYGYTF.